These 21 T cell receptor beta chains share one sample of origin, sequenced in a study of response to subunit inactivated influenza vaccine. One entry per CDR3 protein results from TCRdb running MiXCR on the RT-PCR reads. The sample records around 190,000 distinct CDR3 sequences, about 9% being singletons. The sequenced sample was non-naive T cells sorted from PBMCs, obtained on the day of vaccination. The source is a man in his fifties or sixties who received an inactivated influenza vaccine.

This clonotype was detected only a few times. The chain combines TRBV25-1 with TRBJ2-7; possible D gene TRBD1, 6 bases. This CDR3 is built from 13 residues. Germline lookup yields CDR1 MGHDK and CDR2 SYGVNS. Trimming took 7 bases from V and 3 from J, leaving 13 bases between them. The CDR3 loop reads CASTSQGYYEQYF. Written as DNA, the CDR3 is TGTGCCAGCACCTCACAGGGTTACTACGAGCAGTACTTC.

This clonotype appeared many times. The CDR3: CASLRASEKASYNEQFF. CDR3 nucleotides: TGCGCCAGCCTTAGGGCTAGCGAAAAGGCGTCCTACAATGAGCAGTTCTTC. This chain joins TRBV10-1 and TRBJ2-1, with D maybe TRBD2 (6 bases). Germline lookup yields CDR1 WNHNN and CDR2 SYGVQD (reference sequence). V lost 8 bases to trimming and J lost 1 base, with 21 bases between them. The CDR3 runs 17 residues.

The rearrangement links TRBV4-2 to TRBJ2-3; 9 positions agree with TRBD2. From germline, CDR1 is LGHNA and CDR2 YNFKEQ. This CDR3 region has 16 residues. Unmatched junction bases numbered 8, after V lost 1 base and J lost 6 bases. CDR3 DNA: TGTGCCAGCAGCCAAGTTATGGGCGGGAGGGCGGATACGCAGTATTTT. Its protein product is CASSQVMGGRADTQYF.

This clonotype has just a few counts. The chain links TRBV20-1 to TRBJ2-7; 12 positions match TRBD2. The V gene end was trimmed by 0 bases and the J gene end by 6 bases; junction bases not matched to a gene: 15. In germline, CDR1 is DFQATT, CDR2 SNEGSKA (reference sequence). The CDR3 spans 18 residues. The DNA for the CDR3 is TGCAGTGCTAGAGATCTCGAAAACACTAGCGGGAGGAGTCCCGAGCAGTACTTC. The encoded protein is CSARDLENTSGRSPEQYF.

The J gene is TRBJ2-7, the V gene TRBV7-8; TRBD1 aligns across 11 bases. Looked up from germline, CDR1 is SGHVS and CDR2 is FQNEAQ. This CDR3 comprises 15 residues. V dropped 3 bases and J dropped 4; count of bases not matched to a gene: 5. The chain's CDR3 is CASSFLGTGGYEQYF. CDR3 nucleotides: TGTGCCAGCAGCTTTTTGGGGACAGGGGGATACGAGCAGTACTTC.

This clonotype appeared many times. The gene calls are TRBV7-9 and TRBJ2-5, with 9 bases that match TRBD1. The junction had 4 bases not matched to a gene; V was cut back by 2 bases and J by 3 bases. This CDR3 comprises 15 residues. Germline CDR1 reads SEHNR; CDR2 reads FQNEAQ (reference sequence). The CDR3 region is CASSLRTGVEETQYF. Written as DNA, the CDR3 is TGTGCCAGCAGCTTAAGGACAGGGGTAGAAGAGACCCAGTACTTC.

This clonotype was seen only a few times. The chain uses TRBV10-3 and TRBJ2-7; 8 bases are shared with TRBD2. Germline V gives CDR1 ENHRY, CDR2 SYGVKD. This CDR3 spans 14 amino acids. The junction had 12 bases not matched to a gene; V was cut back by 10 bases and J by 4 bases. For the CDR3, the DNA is TGTGCCAGCTCCCGGGGCGGGGGGTCTTACGAGCAGTACTTC. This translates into CASSRGGGSYEQYF.

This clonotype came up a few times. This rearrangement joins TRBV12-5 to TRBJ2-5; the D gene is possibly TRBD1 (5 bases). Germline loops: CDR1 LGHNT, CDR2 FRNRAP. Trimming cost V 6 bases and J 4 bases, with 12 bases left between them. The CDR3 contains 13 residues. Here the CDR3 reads CASGPDRGETQYF. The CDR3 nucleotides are TGTGCTAGTGGGCCCGATAGGGGAGAGACCCAGTACTTC.

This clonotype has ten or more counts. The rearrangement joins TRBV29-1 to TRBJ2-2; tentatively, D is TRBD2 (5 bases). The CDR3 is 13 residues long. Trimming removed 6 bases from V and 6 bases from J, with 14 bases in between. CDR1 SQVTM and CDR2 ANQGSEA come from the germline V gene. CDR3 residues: CSVVDWESGELFF. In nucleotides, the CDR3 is TGCAGCGTCGTTGATTGGGAGTCCGGGGAGCTGTTTTTT.

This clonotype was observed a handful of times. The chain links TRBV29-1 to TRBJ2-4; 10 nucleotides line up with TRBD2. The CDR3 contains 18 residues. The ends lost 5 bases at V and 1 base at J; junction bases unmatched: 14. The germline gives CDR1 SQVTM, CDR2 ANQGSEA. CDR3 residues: CSVTRPAGGHSAKNIQYF. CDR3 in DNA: TGCAGCGTTACCCGCCCAGCGGGGGGGCACTCGGCCAAAAACATTCAGTACTTC.

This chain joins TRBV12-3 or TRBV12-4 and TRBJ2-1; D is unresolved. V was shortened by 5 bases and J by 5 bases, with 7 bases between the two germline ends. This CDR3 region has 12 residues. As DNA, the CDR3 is TGTGCCAGCAGTCCTTGGAACAATGAGCAGTTCTTC. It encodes CASSPWNNEQFF.

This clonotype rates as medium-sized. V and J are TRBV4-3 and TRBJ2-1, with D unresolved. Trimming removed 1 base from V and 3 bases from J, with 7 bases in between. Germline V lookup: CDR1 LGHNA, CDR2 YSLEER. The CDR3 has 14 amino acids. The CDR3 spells CASSQGLFYNEQFF. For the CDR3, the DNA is TGCGCCAGCAGCCAAGGTCTTTTCTACAATGAGCAGTTCTTC.

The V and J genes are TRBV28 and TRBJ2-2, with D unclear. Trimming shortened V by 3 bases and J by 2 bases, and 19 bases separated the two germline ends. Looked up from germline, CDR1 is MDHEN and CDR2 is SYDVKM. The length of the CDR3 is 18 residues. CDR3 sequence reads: CASSFLHLRRLNTGELFF. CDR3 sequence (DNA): TGTGCCAGCAGTTTTCTGCACCTCCGACGGCTTAACACCGGGGAGCTGTTTTTT.

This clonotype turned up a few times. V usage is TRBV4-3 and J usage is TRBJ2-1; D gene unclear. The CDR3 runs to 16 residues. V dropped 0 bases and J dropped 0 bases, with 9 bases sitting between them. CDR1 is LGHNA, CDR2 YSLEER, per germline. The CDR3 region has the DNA TGCGCCAGCAGCCAAGACTGGCTAACCTCCTACAATGAGCAGTTCTTC. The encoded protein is CASSQDWLTSYNEQFF.

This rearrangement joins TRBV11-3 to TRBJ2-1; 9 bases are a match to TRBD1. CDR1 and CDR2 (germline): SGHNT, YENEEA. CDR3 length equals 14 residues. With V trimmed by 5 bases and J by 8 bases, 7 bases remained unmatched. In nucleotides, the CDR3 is TGTGCCAGCAGCCGGACGGGACAGGGACATGAGCAGTTCTTC. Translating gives CASSRTGQGHEQFF.

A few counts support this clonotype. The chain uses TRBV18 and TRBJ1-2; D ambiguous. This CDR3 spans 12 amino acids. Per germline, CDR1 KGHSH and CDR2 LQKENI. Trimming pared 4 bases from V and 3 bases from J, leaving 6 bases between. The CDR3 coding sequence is TGTGCCAGCTCACTTGAGGACTATGGCTACACCTTC. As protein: CASSLEDYGYTF.

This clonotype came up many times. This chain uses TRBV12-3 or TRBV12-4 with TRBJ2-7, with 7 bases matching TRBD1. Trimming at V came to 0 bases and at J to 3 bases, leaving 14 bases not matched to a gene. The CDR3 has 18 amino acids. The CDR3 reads CASSLAFSGGWTGYEQYF. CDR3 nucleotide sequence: TGTGCCAGCAGTTTAGCGTTTTCTGGGGGCTGGACAGGCTACGAGCAGTACTTC.

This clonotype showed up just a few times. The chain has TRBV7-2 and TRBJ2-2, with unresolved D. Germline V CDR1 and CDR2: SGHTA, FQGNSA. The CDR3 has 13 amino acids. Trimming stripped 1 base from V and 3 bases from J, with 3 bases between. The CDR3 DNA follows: TGTGCCAGCAGCTTAGTGTACACCGGGGAGCTGTTTTTT. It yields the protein CASSLVYTGELFF. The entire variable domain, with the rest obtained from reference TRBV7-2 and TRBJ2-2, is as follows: GAGVSQSPSNKVTEKGKDVELRCDPISGHTALYWYRQSLGQGLEFLIYFQGNSAPDKSGLPSDRFSAERTGGSVSTLTIQRTQQEDSAVYLCASSLVYTGELFFGEGSRLTVL.

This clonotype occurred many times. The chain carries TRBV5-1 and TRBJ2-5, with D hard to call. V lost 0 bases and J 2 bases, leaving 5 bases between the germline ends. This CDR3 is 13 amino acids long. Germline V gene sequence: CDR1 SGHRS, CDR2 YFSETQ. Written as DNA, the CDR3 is TGCGCCAGCAGCTTGGGATCGCAAGAGACCCAGTACTTC. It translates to CASSLGSQETQYF.

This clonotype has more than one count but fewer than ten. CDR3 protein: CASSETSGGIVQYF. In DNA form, the CDR3 reads TGTGCCAGCAGTGAGACTAGCGGGGGCATAGTGCAGTACTTC. V usage is TRBV6-1 and J usage is TRBJ2-7, with 12 positions matching TRBD2. CDR1 is MNHNS, CDR2 SASEGT, per germline. Losses at the gene ends were 3 bases for V and 9 bases for J; bases not matched to a gene: 6. CDR3 length: 14 residues.

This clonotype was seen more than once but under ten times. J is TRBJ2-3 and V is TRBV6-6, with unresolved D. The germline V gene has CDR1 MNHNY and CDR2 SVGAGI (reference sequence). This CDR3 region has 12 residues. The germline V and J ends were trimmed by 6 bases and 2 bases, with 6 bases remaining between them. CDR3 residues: CASSSFTDTQYF. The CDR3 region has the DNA TGTGCCAGCAGCTCCTTCACAGATACGCAGTATTTT.